This T cell receptor beta chain was sequenced during a study of T cell repertoires in cytomegalovirus infection. As for the study in general: Through public TCR beta signatures, both CMV infection and matching HLA type were indicated. Study-level findings and limits: Ex vivo, HLA-C-restricted CMV-specific TCR beta clonotypes prevailed over the rest of the response.

In TCRdb, the reads were re-called with MiXCR into one record per CDR3 protein. The table includes approximately 750,000 distinct CDR3 sequences, approximately 34% detected once. This clonotype turned up a few times. Its antigen remains unidentified. This clonotype originated in a human donor in good health (CMV status not recorded). Some clones in this sample may be carry-over from other donors' samples. Sequenced input: PBMCs.

CDR3 bases: TGTGCCAGCAGCTTATCACCTTGGATAGACACTGAAGCTTTCTTT. It codes for CASSLSPWIDTEAFF. The chain couples TRBV7-9 to TRBJ1-1; D is unresolved. CDR1 and CDR2 from the germline V gene are SEHNR and FQNEAQ (reference sequence). CDR3 size: 15 residues. Trimming removed 2 bases at V and 3 bases at J, with 13 bases between.